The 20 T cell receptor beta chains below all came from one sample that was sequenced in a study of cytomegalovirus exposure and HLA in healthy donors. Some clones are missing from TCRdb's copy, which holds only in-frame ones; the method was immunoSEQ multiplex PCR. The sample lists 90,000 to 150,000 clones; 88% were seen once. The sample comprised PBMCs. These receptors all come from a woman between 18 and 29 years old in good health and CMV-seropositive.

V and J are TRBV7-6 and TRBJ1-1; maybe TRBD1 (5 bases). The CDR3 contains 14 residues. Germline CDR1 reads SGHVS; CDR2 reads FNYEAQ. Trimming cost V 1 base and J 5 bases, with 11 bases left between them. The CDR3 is CASSLVPGVTEAFF. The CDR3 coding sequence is TGTGCCAGCAGCTTAGTGCCGGGGGTAACTGAAGCTTTCTTT. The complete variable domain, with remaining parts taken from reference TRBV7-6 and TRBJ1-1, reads GAGVSQSPRYKVTKRGQDVALRCDPISGHVSLYWYRQALGQGPEFLTYFNYEAQQDKSGLPNDRFSAERPEGSISTLTIQRTEQRDSAMYRCASSLVPGVTEAFFGQGTRLTVV.

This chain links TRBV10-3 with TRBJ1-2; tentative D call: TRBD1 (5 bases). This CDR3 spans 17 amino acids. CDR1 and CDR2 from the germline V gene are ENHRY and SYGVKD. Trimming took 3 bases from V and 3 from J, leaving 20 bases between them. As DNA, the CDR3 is TGTGCCATCAGTGATACAGAGAAAGGGACTATGGACTATGGCTACACCTTC. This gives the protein CAISDTEKGTMDYGYTF.

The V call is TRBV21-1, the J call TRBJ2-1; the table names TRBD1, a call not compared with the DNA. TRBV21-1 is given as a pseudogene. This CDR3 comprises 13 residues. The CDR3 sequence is CASSADSYNEQFF. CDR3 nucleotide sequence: TGTGCCAGCAGCGCTGACAGCTACAATGAGCAGTTCTTC.

CDR3 residues: CASSPRQANYEQYF. Written as DNA, the CDR3 is TGTGCCAGCAGCCCCCGACAGGCAAACTACGAGCAGTACTTC. J is TRBJ2-7 and V is TRBV7-2; possible D gene TRBD1, 6 bases. V was clipped by 5 bases and J by 3 bases, with 14 bases between them. The CDR3 loop spans 14 amino acids. Germline V gene lookup returns CDR1 SGHTA and CDR2 FQGNSA.

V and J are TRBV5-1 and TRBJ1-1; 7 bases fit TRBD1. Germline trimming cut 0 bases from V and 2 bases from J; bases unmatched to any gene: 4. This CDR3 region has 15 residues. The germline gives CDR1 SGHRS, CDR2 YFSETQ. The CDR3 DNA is TGCGCCAGCAGCTTGGCCCAGGGGGGAAACACTGAAGCTTTCTTT. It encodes CASSLAQGGNTEAFF. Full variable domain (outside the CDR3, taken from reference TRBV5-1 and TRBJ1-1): KAGVTQTPRYLIKTRGQQVTLSCSPISGHRSVSWYQQTPGQGLQFLFEYFSETQRNKGNFPGRFSGRQFSNSRSEMNVSTLELGDSALYLCASSLAQGGNTEAFFGQGTRLTVV.

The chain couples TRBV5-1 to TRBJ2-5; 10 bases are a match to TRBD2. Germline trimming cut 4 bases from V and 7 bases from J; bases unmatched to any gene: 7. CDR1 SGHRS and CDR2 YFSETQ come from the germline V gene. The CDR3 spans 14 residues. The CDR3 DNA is TGCGCCAGCAGCCTTGGGACTAGCGTTGGGACCCAGTACTTC. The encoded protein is CASSLGTSVGTQYF. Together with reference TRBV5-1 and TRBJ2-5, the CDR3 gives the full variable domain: KAGVTQTPRYLIKTRGQQVTLSCSPISGHRSVSWYQQTPGQGLQFLFEYFSETQRNKGNFPGRFSGRQFSNSRSEMNVSTLELGDSALYLCASSLGTSVGTQYFGPGTRLLVL.

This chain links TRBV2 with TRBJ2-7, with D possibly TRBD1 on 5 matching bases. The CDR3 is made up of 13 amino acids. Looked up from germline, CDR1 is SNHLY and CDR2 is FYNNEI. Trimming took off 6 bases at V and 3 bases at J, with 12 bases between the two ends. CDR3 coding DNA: TGTGCCAGCAGCTTGGGGCAGATCTACGAGCAGTACTTC. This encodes CASSLGQIYEQYF. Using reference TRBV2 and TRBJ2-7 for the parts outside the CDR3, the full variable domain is EPEVTQTPSHQVTQMGQEVILRCVPISNHLYFYWYRQILGQKVEFLVSFYNNEISEKSEIFDDQFSVERPDGSNFTLKIRSTKLEDSAMYFCASSLGQIYEQYFGPGTRLTVT.

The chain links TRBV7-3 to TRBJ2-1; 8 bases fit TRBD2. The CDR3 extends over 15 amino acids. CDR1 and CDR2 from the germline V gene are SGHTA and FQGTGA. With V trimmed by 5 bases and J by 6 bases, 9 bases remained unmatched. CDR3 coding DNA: TGTGCCAGCAGCCGCCTTGGACTAGCCGGCAATGAGCAGTTCTTC. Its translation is CASSRLGLAGNEQFF.

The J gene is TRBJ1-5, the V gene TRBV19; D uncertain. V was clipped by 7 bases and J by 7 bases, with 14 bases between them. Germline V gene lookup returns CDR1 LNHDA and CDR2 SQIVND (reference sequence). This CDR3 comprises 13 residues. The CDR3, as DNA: TGTGCCAGTAATTTTGGGAGCGAGCAGCCCCAGCATTTT. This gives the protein CASNFGSEQPQHF.

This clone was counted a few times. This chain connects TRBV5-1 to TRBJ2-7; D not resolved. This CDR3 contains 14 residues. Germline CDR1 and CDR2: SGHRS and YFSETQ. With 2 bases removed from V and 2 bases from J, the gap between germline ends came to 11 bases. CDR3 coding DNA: TGCGCCAGCAGCTTCACCAATCCTACCTACGAGCAGTACTTC. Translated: CASSFTNPTYEQYF.

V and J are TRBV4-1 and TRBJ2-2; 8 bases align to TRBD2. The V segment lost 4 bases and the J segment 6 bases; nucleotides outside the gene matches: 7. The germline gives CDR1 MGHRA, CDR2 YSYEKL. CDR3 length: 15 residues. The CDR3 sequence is CASSPPGLVPGELFF. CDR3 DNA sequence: TGCGCCAGCAGCCCTCCGGGACTAGTTCCCGGGGAGCTGTTTTTT.

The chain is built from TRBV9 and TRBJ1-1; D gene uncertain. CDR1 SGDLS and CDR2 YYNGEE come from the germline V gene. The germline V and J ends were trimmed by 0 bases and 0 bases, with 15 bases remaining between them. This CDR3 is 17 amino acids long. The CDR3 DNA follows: TGTGCCAGCAGCGTAGGAACCGGGAACCCCATGAACACTGAAGCTTTCTTT. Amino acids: CASSVGTGNPMNTEAFF.

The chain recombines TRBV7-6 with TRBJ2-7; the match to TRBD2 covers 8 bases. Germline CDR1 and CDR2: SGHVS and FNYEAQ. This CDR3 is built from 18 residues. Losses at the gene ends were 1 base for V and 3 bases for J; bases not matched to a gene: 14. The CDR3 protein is CASSLGGREGEIVYEQYF. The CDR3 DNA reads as TGTGCCAGCAGCTTAGGCGGTCGGGAGGGGGAAATCGTCTACGAGCAGTACTTC.

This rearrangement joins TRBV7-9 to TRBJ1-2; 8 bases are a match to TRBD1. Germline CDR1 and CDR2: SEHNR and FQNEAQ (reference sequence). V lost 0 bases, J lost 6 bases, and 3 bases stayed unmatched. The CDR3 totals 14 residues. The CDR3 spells CASSLAGTGNGYTF. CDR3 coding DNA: TGTGCCAGCAGCTTAGCCGGGACAGGCAATGGCTACACCTTC. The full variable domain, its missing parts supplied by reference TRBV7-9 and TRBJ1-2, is DTGVSQNPRHKITKRGQNVTFRCDPISEHNRLYWYRQTLGQGPEFLTYFQNEAQLEKSRLLSDRFSAERPKGSFSTLEIQRTEQGDSAMYLCASSLAGTGNGYTFGSGTRLTVV.

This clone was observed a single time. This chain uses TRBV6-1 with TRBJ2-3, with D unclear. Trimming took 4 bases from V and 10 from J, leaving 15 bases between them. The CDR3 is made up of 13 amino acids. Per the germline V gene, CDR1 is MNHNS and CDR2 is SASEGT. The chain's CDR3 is CASSVDPGSAQYF. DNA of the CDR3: TGTGCCAGCAGTGTCGATCCCGGTTCGGCGCAGTATTTT.

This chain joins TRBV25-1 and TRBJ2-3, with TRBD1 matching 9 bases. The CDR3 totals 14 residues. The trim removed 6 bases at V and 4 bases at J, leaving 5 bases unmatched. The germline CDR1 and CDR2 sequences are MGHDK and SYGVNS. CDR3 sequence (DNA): TGTGCCAGCAGCCCGGGGACAGGGTCAGATACGCAGTATTTT. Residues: CASSPGTGSDTQYF.

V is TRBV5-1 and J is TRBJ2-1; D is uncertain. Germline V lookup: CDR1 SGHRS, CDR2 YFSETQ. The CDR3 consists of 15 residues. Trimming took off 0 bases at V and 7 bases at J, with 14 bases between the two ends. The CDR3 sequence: CASSLEYSARNEQFF. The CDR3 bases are TGCGCCAGCAGCTTGGAATACTCCGCACGGAATGAGCAGTTCTTC.

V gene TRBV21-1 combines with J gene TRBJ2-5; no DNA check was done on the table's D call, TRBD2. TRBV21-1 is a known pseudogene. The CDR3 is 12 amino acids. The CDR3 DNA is TGTGTATATTCGGGGGGACAAGAGACCCAGTACTTC. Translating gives CVYSGGQETQYF.

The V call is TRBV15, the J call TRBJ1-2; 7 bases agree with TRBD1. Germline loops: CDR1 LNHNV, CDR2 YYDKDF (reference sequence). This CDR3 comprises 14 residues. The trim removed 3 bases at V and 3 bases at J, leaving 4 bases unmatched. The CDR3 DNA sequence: TGTGCCACCAGCAGGGAGGGACAGCACTATGGCTACACCTTC. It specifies CATSREGQHYGYTF.

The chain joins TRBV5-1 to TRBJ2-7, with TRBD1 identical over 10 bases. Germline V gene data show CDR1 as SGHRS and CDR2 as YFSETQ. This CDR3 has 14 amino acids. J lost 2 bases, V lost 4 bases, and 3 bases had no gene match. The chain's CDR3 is CASSKGQGAYEQYF. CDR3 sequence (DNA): TGCGCCAGCAGCAAAGGACAGGGGGCCTACGAGCAGTACTTC.